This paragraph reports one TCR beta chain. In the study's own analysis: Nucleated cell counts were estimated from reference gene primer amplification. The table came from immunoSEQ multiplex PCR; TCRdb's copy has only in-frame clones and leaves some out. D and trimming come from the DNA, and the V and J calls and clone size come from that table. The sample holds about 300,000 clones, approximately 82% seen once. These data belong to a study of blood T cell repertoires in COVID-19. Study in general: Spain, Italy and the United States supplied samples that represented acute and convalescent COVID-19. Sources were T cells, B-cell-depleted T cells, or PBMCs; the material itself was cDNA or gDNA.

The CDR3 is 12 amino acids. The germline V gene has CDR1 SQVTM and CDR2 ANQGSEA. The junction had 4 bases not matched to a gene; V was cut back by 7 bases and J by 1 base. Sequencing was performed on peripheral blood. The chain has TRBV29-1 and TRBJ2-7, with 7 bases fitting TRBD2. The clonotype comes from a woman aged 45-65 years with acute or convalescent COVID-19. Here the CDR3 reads CSGSGGSYEQYF. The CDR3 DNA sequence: TGCAGCGGCTCGGGGGGTTCCTACGAGCAGTACTTC.